The source of this T cell receptor (beta chain) is a study of identical twins. Study-level results: Fewer insertions characterized abundant cord blood beta clonotypes, whereas memory repertoires showed none. Models underpredicted monozygotic twin sharing of out-of-frame TCR alpha.

This clonotype has just a few counts. Its specificity is not known. From germline, CDR1 is SGHTA and CDR2 FQGTGA. The CDR3 covers 15 residues. Trimming cost V 5 bases and J 1 base, with 14 bases left between them. TCRdb reanalysed the 5' RACE reads using MiXCR and keeps one entry per CDR3 protein. The data show hundreds of thousands of distinct CDR3 sequences, with over 8.5% seen just once and approximately 0.94% held by the top ten. The same data also contributed to another study, on yellow fever vaccine responses in identical twins.

The chain links TRBV7-3 to TRBJ1-1, with D tentatively TRBD1 (5 bases). The sample consisted of PBMCs. This sequence originates from a woman in her late teens or twenties in good health. The CDR3 coding sequence is TGTGCCAGCAGCCCTACAGGCTATGGGAACACTGAAGCTTTCTTT. Its protein is CASSPTGYGNTEAFF.